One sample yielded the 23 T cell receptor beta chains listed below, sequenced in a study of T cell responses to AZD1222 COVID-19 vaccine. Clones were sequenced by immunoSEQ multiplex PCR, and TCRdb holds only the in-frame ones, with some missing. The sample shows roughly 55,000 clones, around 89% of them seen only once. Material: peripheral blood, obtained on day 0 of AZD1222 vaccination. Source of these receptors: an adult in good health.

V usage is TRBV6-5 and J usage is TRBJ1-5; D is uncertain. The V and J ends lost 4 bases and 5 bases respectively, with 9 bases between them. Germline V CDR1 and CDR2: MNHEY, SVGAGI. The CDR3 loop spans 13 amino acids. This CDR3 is CASSLNPYQPQHF. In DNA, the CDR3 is TGTGCCAGCAGTTTAAACCCTTATCAGCCCCAGCATTTT.

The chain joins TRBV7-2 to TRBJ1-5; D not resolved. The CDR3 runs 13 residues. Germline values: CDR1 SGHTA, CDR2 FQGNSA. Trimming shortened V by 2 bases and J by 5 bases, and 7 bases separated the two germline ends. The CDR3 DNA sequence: TGTGCCAGCAGCTTAAATTGGGATCAGCCCCAGCATTTT. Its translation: CASSLNWDQPQHF.

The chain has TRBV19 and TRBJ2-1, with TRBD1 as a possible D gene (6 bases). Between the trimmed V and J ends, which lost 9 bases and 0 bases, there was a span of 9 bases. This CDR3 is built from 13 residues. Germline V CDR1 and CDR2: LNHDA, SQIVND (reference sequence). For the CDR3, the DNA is TGTGCCAGCCGACAGGACTCCTACAATGAGCAGTTCTTC. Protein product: CASRQDSYNEQFF. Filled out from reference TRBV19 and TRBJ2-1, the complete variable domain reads DGGITQSPKYLFRKEGQNVTLSCEQNLNHDAMYWYRQDPGQGLRLIYYSQIVNDFQKGDIAEGYSVSREKKESFPLTVTSAQKNPTAFYLCASRQDSYNEQFFGPGTRLTVL.

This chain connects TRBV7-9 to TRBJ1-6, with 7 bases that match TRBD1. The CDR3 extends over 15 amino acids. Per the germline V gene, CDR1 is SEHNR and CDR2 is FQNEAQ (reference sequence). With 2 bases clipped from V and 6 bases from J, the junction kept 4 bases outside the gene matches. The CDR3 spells CASSLRQGGNSPLHF. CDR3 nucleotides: TGTGCCAGCAGCTTAAGGCAGGGGGGTAATTCACCCCTCCACTTT.

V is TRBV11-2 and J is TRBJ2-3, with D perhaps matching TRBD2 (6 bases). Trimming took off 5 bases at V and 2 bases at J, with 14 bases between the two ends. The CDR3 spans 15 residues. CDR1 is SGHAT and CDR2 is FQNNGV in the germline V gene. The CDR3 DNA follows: TGTGCCAGCAGCGGTATAGCGGACGCCACAGATACGCAGTATTTT. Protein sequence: CASSGIADATDTQYF.

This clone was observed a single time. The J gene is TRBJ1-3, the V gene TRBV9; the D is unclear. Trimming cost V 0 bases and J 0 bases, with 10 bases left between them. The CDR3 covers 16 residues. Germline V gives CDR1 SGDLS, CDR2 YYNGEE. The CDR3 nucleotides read TGTGCCAGCAGCGTAGCTCCGGACGGCTCTGGAAACACCATATATTTT. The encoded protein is CASSVAPDGSGNTIYF.

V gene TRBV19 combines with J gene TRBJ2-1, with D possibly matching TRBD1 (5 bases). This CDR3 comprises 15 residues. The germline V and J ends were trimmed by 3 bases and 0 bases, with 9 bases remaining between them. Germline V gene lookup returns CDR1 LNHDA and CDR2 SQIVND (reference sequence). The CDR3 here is CASSIGASSYNEQFF. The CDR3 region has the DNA TGTGCCAGTAGTATTGGGGCGAGCTCCTACAATGAGCAGTTCTTC.

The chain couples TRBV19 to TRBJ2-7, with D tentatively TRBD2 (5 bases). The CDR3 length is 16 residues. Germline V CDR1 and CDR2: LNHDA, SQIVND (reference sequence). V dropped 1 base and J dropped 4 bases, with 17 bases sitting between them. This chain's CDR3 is CASSIAPPGKGYEQYF. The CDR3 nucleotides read TGTGCCAGTAGTATAGCCCCTCCGGGGAAAGGGTACGAGCAGTACTTC.

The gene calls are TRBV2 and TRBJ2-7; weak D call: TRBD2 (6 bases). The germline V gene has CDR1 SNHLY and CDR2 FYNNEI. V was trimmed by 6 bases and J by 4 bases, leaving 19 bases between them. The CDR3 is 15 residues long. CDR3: CASSLPLAGTYEQYF. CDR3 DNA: TGTGCCAGCAGCCTCCCCCTGGCGGGAACTTACGAGCAGTACTTC. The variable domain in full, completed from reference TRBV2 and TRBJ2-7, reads EPEVTQTPSHQVTQMGQEVILRCVPISNHLYFYWYRQILGQKVEFLVSFYNNEISEKSEIFDDQFSVERPDGSNFTLKIRSTKLEDSAMYFCASSLPLAGTYEQYFGPGTRLTVT.

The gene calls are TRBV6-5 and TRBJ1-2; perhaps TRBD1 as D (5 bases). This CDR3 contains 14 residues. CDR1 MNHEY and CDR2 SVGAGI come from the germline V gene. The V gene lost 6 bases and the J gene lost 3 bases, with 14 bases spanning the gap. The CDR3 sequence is CASSSDSPHYGYTF. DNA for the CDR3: TGTGCCAGCAGCTCTGACAGTCCTCACTATGGCTACACCTTC.

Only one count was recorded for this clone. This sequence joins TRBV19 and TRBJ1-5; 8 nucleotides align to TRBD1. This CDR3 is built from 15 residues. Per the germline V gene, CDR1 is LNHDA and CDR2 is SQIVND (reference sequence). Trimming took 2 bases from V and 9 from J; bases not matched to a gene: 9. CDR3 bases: TGTGCCAGTAGTATATCGACAGGGGACGGCCGGCCCCAGCATTTT. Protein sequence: CASSISTGDGRPQHF.

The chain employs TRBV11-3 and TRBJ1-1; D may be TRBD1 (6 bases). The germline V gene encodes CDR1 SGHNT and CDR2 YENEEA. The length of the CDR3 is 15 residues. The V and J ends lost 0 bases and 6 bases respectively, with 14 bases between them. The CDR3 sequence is CASSLDGAGDAEAFF. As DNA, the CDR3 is TGTGCCAGCAGCTTAGATGGTGCAGGGGACGCTGAAGCTTTCTTT. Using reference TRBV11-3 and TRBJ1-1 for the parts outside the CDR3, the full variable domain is EAGVVQSPRYKIIEKKQPVAFWCNPISGHNTLYWYLQNLGQGPELLIRYENEEAVDDSQLPKDRFSAERLKGVDSTLKIQPAELGDSAVYLCASSLDGAGDAEAFFGQGTRLTVV.

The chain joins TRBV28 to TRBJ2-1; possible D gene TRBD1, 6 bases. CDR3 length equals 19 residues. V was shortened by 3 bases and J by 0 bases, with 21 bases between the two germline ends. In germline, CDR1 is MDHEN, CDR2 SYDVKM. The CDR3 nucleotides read TGTGCCAGCAGTTTTTTGACAGGAGTAATAACCAGCTCCTACAATGAGCAGTTCTTC. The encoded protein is CASSFLTGVITSSYNEQFF.

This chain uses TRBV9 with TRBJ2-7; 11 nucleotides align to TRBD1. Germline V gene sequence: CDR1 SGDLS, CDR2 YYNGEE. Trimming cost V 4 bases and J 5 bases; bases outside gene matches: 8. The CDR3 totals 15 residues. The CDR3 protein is CASSPGQGVVHEQYF. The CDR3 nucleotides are TGTGCCAGCAGCCCGGGACAGGGGGTCGTCCACGAGCAGTACTTC. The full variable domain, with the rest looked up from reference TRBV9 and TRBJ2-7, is DSGVTQTPKHLITATGQRVTLRCSPRSGDLSVYWYQQSLDQGLQFLIQYYNGEERAKGNILERFSAQQFPDLHSELNLSSLELGDSALYFCASSPGQGVVHEQYFGPGTRLTVT.

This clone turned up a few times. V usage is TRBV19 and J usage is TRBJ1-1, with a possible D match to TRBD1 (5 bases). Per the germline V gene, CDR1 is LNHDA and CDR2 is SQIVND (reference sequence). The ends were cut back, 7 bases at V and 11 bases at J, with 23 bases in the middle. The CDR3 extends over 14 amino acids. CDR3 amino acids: CASTIWDGAREAFF. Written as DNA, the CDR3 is TGTGCCAGTACCATATGGGATGGGGCCCGGGAGGCTTTCTTT.

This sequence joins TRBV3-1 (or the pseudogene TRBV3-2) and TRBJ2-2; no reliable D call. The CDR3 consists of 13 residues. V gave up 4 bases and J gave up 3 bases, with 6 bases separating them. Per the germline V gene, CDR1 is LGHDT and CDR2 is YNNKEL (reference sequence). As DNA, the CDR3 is TGTGCCAGCAGCCGACCCTACACCGGGGAGCTGTTTTTT. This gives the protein CASSRPYTGELFF.

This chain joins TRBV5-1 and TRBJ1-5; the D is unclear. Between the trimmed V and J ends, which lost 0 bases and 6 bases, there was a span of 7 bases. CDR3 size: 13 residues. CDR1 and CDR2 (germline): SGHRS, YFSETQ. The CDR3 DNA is TGCGCCAGCAGCTTGGGGTCAGGTCAGCCCCAGCATTTT. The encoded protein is CASSLGSGQPQHF.

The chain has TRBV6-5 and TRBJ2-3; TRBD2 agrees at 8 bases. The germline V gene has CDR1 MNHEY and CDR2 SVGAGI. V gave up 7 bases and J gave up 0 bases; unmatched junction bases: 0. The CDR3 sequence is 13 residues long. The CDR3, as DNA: TGTGCCAGCACTAGCGGGAGCACAGATACGCAGTATTTT. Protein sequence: CASTSGSTDTQYF.

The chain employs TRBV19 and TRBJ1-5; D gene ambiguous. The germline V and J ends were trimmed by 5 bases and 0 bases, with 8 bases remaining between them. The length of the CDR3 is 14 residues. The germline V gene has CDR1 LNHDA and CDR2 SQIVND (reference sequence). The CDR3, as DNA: TGTGCCAGTAGTTGGACTGATAGCAATCAGCCCCAGCATTTT. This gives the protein CASSWTDSNQPQHF.

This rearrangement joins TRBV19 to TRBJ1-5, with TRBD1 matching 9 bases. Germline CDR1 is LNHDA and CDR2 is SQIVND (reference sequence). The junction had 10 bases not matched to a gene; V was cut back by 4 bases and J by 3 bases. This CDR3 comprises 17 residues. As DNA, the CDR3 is TGTGCCAGTAGTACCCGACAGGGGGGAATTATCAATCAGCCCCAGCATTTT. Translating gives CASSTRQGGIINQPQHF.

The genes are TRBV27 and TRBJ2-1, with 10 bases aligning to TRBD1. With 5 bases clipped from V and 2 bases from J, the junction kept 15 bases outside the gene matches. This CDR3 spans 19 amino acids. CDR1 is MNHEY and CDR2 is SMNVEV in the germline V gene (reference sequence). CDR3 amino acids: CASSTPGQGMAGPYNEQFF. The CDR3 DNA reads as TGTGCCAGCAGTACTCCGGGACAGGGGATGGCCGGTCCCTACAATGAGCAGTTCTTC.

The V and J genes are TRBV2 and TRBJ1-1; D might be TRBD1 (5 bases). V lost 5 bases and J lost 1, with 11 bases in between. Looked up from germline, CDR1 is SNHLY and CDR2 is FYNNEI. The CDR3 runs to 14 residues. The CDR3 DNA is TGTGCCAGCAGTTTGAAGGGGTCGAACACTGAAGCTTTCTTT. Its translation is CASSLKGSNTEAFF. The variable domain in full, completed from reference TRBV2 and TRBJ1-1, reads EPEVTQTPSHQVTQMGQEVILRCVPISNHLYFYWYRQILGQKVEFLVSFYNNEISEKSEIFDDQFSVERPDGSNFTLKIRSTKLEDSAMYFCASSLKGSNTEAFFGQGTRLTVV.

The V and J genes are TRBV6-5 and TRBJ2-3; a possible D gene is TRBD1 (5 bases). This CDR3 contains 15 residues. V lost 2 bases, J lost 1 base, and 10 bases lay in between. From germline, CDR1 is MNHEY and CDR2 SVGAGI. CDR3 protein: CASSYAGLGTDTQYF. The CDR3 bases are TGTGCCAGCAGTTACGCAGGGTTGGGCACAGATACGCAGTATTTT.